The T cell receptor beta chain under discussion was sequenced for a study of T-cell memory formation after mild COVID-19. Overall study context: Across donors, TCR clusters were largely donor specific.

In regard to this clonotype: What it binds is not known.

Notes on the study in general: A balance of CD4 and CD8 characterized clones contracting day 15 to 85, whereas later expanders leaned CD4+. Among clones peaking at day 37 in the second wave, SARS-CoV-2 specificity remained unconfirmed. Some clones that responded were present in memory (sampled pre-infection), which suggests cross-reactive memory joined.

Per the germline V gene, CDR1 is MNHEY and CDR2 is SMNVEV (reference sequence). The ends lost 5 bases at V and 7 bases at J; junction bases unmatched: 10. The CDR3 runs to 15 residues. Using its own MiXCR run on the 5' RACE reads, TCRdb lists one record per CDR3 protein. This sample has 350,000 to 500,000 distinct CDR3 sequences; about a quarter occur once, and the top ten carry around 14%. Sample: PBMCs or a T cell subset sorted from them (not recorded which). The receptor's source is an adult woman who had mild COVID-19 (a few samples of this study predate the infection). Cell type and time point are not known. The V gene is TRBV27, the J gene TRBJ1-4, with TRBD1 identical over 7 bases. The CDR3 is CASSPRQGRSEKLFF. CDR3 DNA sequence: TGTGCCAGCAGTCCCCGACAGGGCAGGTCTGAAAAACTGTTTTTT.